By its share, the clone carrying this T cell receptor beta chain is medium-sized (0.01 to 0.1%). The record originates from a study of blood T cell repertoires in COVID-19. Study details: Specimens from acute and convalescent COVID-19 originated in the United States, Italy and Spain. PBMCs, B-cell-depleted T cells, or T cells provided the cDNA or gDNA that made up the material.

Patients at the Seattle site were enrolled during active infection and followed longitudinally. As originally analysed: Quantification of nucleated cells was approximated via reference gene primer amplification. This table comes from immunoSEQ multiplex PCR, and its TCRdb copy is limited to in-frame clones, with some not included. V, J and clone size are taken as reported in that table, and D and trimming were inferred from the DNA itself. Here the sample spans under 20,000 clones, over 60% being singletons. The source material was peripheral blood. This clonotype originated in a man between 65 and 80 years old with COVID-19, enrolled during active disease.

The chain's CDR3 is CASSLGTPNQPQHF. In DNA, the CDR3 is TGCGCCAGCAGCTTAGGGACACCTAATCAGCCCCAGCATTTT. This sequence joins TRBV5-1 and TRBJ1-5, with D possibly being TRBD1 (6 bases). Germline V CDR1 and CDR2: SGHRS, YFSETQ. The length of the CDR3 is 14 residues. Deletions cut 2 bases from V and 4 bases from J, with 10 bases between.